These T cell receptor beta chains were read from a single sample in a study of T cell responses to AZD1222 COVID-19 vaccine. TCRdb's table, derived via immunoSEQ multiplex PCR, lists solely in-frame clones and lacks some. The sample carries under 110,000 clones, 87% recorded once. Material: peripheral blood, obtained 28 days after the second AZD1222 dose. The source is an adult who received the AZD1222 COVID-19 vaccine. Both conserved end residues are trimmed from each CDR3. The order of the fields is V gene, clone size, CDR3 protein. Size tells how often a clone was seen (once, few, many) or the class of an expanded clone, and some rows leave it out.

>TRBV30|NA
AWSSLAGVVGELF
>TRBV5-1|NA
ASSWSPDNTEAF
>TRBV19|NA
ASTPGPTTRNTEAF
>TRBV6-1|NA
ASSEAGLAYGYT
>TRBV10-2|few
ASRGQGPREQY
>TRBV6-6|NA
ASSNKGQSSTDTQY
>TRBV30|NA
AWSREMGNEQF
>TRBV28|NA
ASSFPGADEQF
>TRBV5-1|NA
ASSLVKGAGANVLT
>TRBV6-5|NA
ASLQGAYNSPLH
>TRBV7-2|NA
ASSLDFGSYGYT
>TRBV7-2|NA
ASGGTSGPYNEQF
>TRBV19|NA
ASSNTGYEQY
>TRBV18|NA
ASSPSKTEEFATNEKLF
>TRBV27|NA
ASSFSRGSEGYEQY
>TRBV18|once
ASSPGSGGLYEQY
>TRBV7-2|NA
ASSLRGGSGNTIY
>TRBV29-1|NA
SVEDRRGLSSYEQY
>TRBV7-2|once
ASSLDLTGSTYEQY
>TRBV11-2|NA
ASSLDRGNQPQH
>TRBV27|NA
ASSYSSVDYGYT
>TRBV5-1|NA
ASSLRQGINYEQY
>TRBV29-1|NA
SVALAGAGETQY
>TRBV19|NA
ASSTWTGDGYT
>TRBV5-1|NA
ASSLEGASYEQY
>TRBV28|few
ASRQVLAGEESYEQY
>TRBV6-2/TRBV6-3|NA
ASSSLTPYEQY
>TRBV5-1|NA
ASSLASSAVNIQY
>TRBV9|NA
ASSPRWSLSGYT
>TRBV10-2|NA
ASSPLYPTSGGSDTQY
>TRBV12-5|NA
ASGRGANVLT
>TRBV29-1|NA
SVEEGVVTQY
>TRBV5-4|NA
ASSLASGEETQY
>TRBV27|few
ASSLGDTQY
>TRBV19|NA
ASSLQRGSQPQH
>TRBV19|few
ASSMGPGRGTEAF
>TRBV7-9|NA
ASSFTVAGGPHEQY
>TRBV5-5|once
ASSLAVRAEAF
>TRBV15|NA
ATSRDSSGPSYEQY
>TRBV7-2|NA
ASSLGDEQF
>TRBV5-4|NA
ASSSPPTTLYEQY
>TRBV2|NA
ASRDRRSNYGYT
>TRBV27|NA
ASSLRDRGNQPQH
>TRBV5-1|NA
ASSLEGAEAF
>TRBV7-3|NA
ASSLERSYNEQF
>TRBV27|NA
ASGSWGELF
>TRBV9|NA
ASSPGTSGIETQY
>TRBV25-1|once
ASSAPLGQRNTGELF
>TRBV7-2|NA
ASSLGGDEKLF
>TRBV6-1|NA
ASSEAGSYGYT
>TRBV28|NA
ASRVGPSNQPQH
>TRBV6-5|NA
ASNPRRADTQY
>TRBV6-2/TRBV6-3|NA
ASSPPRQGARNGELF
>TRBV11-2|once
ASSLGPSRDTQY
>TRBV5-3|NA
ARSLPWRREQY
>TRBV30|once
AWMGLGGKLF
>TRBV10-3|NA
AISDLGQNYEQY
>TRBV7-9|NA
ASSSDRDYGYT
>TRBV10-1|NA
ASSADPRASEAF